This entry describes one T cell receptor beta chain. Its antigen is not known. There were TCR beta CDR3 regions amplified from RNA transcripts. The HTBI set primed first-round TCR CDR3 RT-PCR. TCRdb passed the multiplex PCR reads through MiXCR, listing each CDR3 protein once. The sample consists of roughly 500,000 distinct CDR3 sequences, 40% to 50% of them appearing once. The data originate from a study of T cells in Graves' hyperthyroidism and ophthalmopathy. Study observations and caveats: In simple terms, a model built on 13 V-J features told ophthalmopathy apart from stable hyperthyroidism.

V shed 10 bases, J shed 11 bases, and the junction held 18 bases outside the gene matches. The CDR3 is 14 residues long. Germline loops: CDR1 ENHRY, CDR2 SYGVKD. The diagnostic basis comprised clinical symptoms, serum thyroxine and TRAb, thyroid ultrasound and orbital computed tomography. This sequence joins TRBV10-3 and TRBJ1-1; 8 bases fit TRBD1. What was sequenced was peripheral blood or thyroid tissue (not recorded which). The clonotype comes from an adult woman with Graves' disease, either hyperthyroidism or ophthalmopathy (not recorded which). The CDR3 nucleotides are TGTGCCAGCAGACCCTCCGGGACAGGCACTGCCGCTTTCTTT. Amino acids: CASRPSGTGTAAFF.